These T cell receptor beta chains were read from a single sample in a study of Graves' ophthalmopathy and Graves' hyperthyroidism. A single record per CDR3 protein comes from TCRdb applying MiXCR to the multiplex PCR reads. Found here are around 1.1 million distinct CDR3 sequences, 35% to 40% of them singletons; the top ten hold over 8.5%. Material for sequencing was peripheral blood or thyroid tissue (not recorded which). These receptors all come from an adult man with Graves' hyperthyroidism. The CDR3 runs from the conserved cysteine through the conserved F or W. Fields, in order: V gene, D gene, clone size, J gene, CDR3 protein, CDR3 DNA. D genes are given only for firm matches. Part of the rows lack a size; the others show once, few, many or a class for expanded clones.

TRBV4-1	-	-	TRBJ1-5	CASSLGGATDSNQPQHF	TGTGCCAGCAGCCTGGGGGGTGCAACCGATAGCAATCAGCCCCAGCATTTT
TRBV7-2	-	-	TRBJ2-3	CASSLASWGDTQYF	TGTGCCAGCAGCTTGGCTAGTTGGGGAGATACGCAGTATTTT
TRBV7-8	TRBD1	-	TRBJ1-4	CASSPRDRAVSVEKLFF	TGTGCCAGCAGCCCACGGGACAGGGCAGTTAGTGTTGAAAAACTGTTTTTT
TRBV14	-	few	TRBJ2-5	CASSQESGEETQYF	TGTGCCAGCAGCCAAGAGTCAGGGGAAGAGACCCAGTACTTC
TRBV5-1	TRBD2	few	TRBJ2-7	CASSLDAGGSYEQYF	TGTGCCAGCAGCTTAGATGCGGGAGGCTCCTACGAGCAGTACTTC
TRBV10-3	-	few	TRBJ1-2	CAISDPTPTGGYYGYTF	TGTGCCATCAGTGACCCTACCCCGACAGGAGGGTACTATGGCTACACCTTC
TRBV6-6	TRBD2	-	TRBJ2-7	CASSYGGGGEQYF	TGTGCCAGCAGTTACGGGGGGGGAGGAGAGCAGTACTTC
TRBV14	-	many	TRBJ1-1	CASSHLQGGTEAFF	TGTGCCAGCAGCCACTTACAGGGTGGCACTGAAGCTTTCTTT
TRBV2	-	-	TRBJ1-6	CASSLSGDLSYNSPLHF	TGTGCCAGCAGTTTATCGGGGGACCTCTCCTATAATTCACCCCTCCACTTT
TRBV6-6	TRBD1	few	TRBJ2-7	CASLNRGQTYEQYF	TGTGCCAGTTTAAACAGGGGACAAACCTACGAGCAGTACTTC
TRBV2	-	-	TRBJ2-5	CASRASSEIQETQYF	TGTGCCAGCAGGGCCTCCTCAGAGATTCAAGAGACCCAGTACTTC
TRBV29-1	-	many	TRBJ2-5	CSGQQGSGSGETQYF	TGCAGCGGCCAACAGGGCTCAGGGAGCGGAGAGACCCAGTACTTC
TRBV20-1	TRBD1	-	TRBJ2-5	CSAHRGQETQYF	TGCAGTGCACACAGGGGGCAAGAGACCCAGTACTTC
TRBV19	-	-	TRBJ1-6	CASRPGQPTGYNSPLHF	TGTGCCAGTAGACCGGGGCAGCCAACGGGCTATAATTCACCCCTCCACTTT
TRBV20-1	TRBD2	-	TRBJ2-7	CSARGQELLAGGYEQYF	TGCAGTGCTAGGGGACAGGAATTACTAGCGGGAGGCTACGAGCAGTACTTC
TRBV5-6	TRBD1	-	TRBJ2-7	CASSSGQAFGYEQYF	TGTGCCAGCAGCTCCGGACAGGCCTTTGGATACGAGCAGTACTTC
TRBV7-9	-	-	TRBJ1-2	CASSQEPGSNYGYTF	TGCGCCAGCAGCCAAGAACCGGGATCGAACTATGGCTACACCTTC
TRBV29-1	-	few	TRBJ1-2	CSVERGFDGYTF	TGCAGCGTTGAAAGGGGGTTTGATGGCTACACCTTC
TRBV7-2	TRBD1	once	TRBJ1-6	CASSKPGTAIEVLHF	TGTGCCAGCAGTAAACCCGGGACAGCTATCGAGGTCCTCCACTTT
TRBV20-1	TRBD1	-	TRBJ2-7	CSAFSPGTGVEQYF	TGCAGTGCTTTTTCCCCCGGGACAGGGGTCGAGCAGTACTTC
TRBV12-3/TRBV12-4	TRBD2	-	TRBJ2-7	CASSPLGLAGGEQYF	TGTGCCAGCAGCCCTCTCGGGCTAGCGGGAGGCGAGCAGTACTTC
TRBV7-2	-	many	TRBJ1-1	CANARGTKFTEAFF	TGTGCCAACGCCCGGGGGACCAAATTCACTGAAGCTTTCTTT
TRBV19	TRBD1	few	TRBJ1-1	CASSIDRVTEAFF	TGTGCCAGTAGTATTGACAGGGTAACTGAAGCTTTCTTT
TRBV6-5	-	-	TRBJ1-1	CASSYSRGNTEALF	TGTGCCAGCAGTTACTCGAGAGGGAACACTGAAGCTCTCTTT
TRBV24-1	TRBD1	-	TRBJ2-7	CATSDFGTGSYEQYF	TGTGCCACCAGTGATTTCGGGACAGGCTCCTACGAGCAGTACTTC
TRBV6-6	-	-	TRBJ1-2	CASSYSGYRDDGYTF	TGTGCCAGCAGTTACTCGGGATACAGGGACGATGGCTACACCTTC
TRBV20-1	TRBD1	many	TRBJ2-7	CSAPRDRGYEQYF	TGCAGTGCCCCTCGGGACAGGGGCTACGAGCAGTACTTC
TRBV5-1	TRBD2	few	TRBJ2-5	CASSLGLAGANQETQYF	TGCGCCAGCAGCTTGGGACTAGCGGGAGCCAACCAAGAGACCCAGTACTTC
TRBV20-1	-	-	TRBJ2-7	CSRGRGYEQYF	TGCAGTAGGGGACGGGGCTACGAGCAGTACTTC
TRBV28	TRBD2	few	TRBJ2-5	CSSGGADQETQYF	TGTTCGAGCGGGGGGGCGGACCAAGAGACCCAGTACTTC
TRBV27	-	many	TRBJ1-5	CASSLQPNQPQHF	TGTGCCAGCAGTTTGCAGCCCAATCAGCCCCAGCATTTT